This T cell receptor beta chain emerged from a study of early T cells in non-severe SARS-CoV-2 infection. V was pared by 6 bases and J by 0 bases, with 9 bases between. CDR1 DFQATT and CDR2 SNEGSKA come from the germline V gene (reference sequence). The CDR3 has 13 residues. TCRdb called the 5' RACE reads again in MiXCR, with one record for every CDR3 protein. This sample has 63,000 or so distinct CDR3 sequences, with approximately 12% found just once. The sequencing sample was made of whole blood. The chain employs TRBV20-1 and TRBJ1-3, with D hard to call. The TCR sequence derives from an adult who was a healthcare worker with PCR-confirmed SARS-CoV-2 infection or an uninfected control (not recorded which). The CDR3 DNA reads TGCAGTGCCAAACAGCACTCTGGAAACACCATATATTTT. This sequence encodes CSAKQHSGNTIYF.